The text below deals with one T cell receptor (beta chain). In the original analysis: Amplification of reference gene primers provided the estimated nucleated cell counts. The table came from immunoSEQ multiplex PCR; TCRdb's copy has only in-frame clones and leaves some out. The D gene and trimming were derived from the DNA, and the V and J assignments and clone size from that table. Of some 350,000 clones in the sample, 70% to 90% were seen once. The data originate from a study of blood T cell repertoires in COVID-19. Study information: There were acute and convalescent COVID-19 samples, and they came from the United States, Italy and Spain. Sources were T cells, B-cell-depleted T cells, or PBMCs; the material itself was cDNA or gDNA.

The Seattle patients joined while their infection was active and were tracked longitudinally afterward. The specimen sequenced was peripheral blood. This TCR was sampled from a woman under 40 with COVID-19, enrolled during active disease.

The CDR3, as DNA: TGTGCCAGCAATCCGTCCGTATGGCCCGGGGAGCTGTTTTTT. It specifies CASNPSVWPGELFF. The chain employs TRBV28 and TRBJ2-2; D is unresolved. This CDR3 is built from 14 residues. With 7 bases removed from V and 6 bases from J, the gap between germline ends came to 15 bases. In germline, CDR1 is MDHEN, CDR2 SYDVKM.